Listed here are 20 T cell receptor beta chains from one sample, sequenced in a study of CD8+CD57+ T cells in acquired aplastic anemia. Profiles of TCR beta VDJ and CDR3 were generated from a genomic DNA template. MiXCR was run by TCRdb on the reads, yielding one entry per CDR3 protein. The table includes 150,000 to 200,000 distinct CDR3 sequences, roughly 48% detected once. In patients chosen for sequencing, flow cytometry had shown CD8+CD57+ cell expansion. Sample: sorted CD4+, CD8+, or CD8+CD57+ T cells (not recorded which) from PBMCs. The source of these receptors is a human donor with aplastic anemia.

This chain uses TRBV29-1 with TRBJ2-5, with 9 positions matching TRBD2. The CDR3 loop spans 16 amino acids. J gave up 6 bases and V 8 bases, and 19 bases lay outside the gene matches. The germline CDR1 and CDR2 sequences are SQVTM and ANQGSEA. CDR3 sequence reads: CSSRPGWRGGGKTQYF. As DNA, the CDR3 is TGCAGCTCTCGTCCCGGGTGGCGGGGGGGCGGAAAGACCCAGTACTTC.

About this clonotype itself: With a much larger clone just one base away, this may be a read error. This chain links TRBV7-2 with TRBJ1-2; D is undetermined. CDR1 SGHTA and CDR2 FQGNSA come from the germline V gene. The V and J ends lost 3 bases and 6 bases respectively, with 14 bases between them. The CDR3 sequence is 14 residues long. The CDR3 region has the DNA TGTGCCAGCAGCTTGAGGGTCCGGGATGATGGCTACACCTTC. Amino acid sequence: CASSLRVRDDGYTF.

The rearrangement joins TRBV7-6 to TRBJ2-7; possible D gene TRBD1, 7 bases. Germline V gene lookup returns CDR1 SGHVS and CDR2 FNYEAQ. There are 14 residues in the CDR3. Deletions cut 5 bases from V and 6 bases from J, with 17 bases between. CDR3 DNA: TGTGCCAGCAGCCTGGGGGCAGGGGGGCTCGAGCAGTACTTC. Its protein product is CASSLGAGGLEQYF.

This chain joins TRBV20-1 and TRBJ1-6; D is possibly TRBD1 (5 bases). The germline V gene has CDR1 DFQATT and CDR2 SNEGSKA (reference sequence). The CDR3 has 13 amino acids. Trimming left V 6 bases short and J 5 bases short, with 11 bases between. CDR3 loop: CSARGGDNSPLHF. The CDR3 DNA is TGCAGTGCCCGGGGGGGAGATAATTCACCCCTCCACTTT.

J is TRBJ2-1 and V is TRBV14, with 10 positions matching TRBD2. Per germline, CDR1 SGHDN and CDR2 FVKESK. Trimming at V came to 2 bases and at J to 6 bases, leaving 4 bases not matched to a gene. This CDR3 is built from 15 residues. The CDR3 loop is CASSQPASGGNEQFF. CDR3 in DNA: TGTGCCAGCAGCCAACCGGCTAGCGGGGGCAATGAGCAGTTCTTC.

This clonotype was observed at least ten times. The CDR3 loop reads CASSPSGLAPSYEQYF. The CDR3 bases are TGCGCCAGCAGCCCGTCGGGACTAGCGCCTTCCTACGAGCAGTACTTC. This chain links TRBV4-3 with TRBJ2-7; 10 nucleotides align to TRBD2. V lost 4 bases to trimming and J lost 1 base; unmatched junction nucleotides: 7. Germline V CDR1 and CDR2: LGHNA, YSLEER. The CDR3 spans 16 residues.

The chain employs TRBV11-2 and TRBJ1-1; D is perhaps TRBD1 (6 bases). With 0 bases removed from V and 5 bases from J, the gap between germline ends came to 13 bases. The germline CDR1 and CDR2 sequences are SGHAT and FQNNGV. There are 15 residues in the CDR3. The DNA for the CDR3 is TGTGCCAGCAGCTTAGAAGGGGGAGTTGGTACTGAAGCTTTCTTT. It yields the protein CASSLEGGVGTEAFF.

The CDR3 loop reads CASSLPNYGGGETQYF. CDR3 coding DNA: TGTGCCAGCAGCCTCCCTAACTATGGGGGGGGAGAGACCCAGTACTTC. The V and J genes are TRBV5-5 and TRBJ2-5, with TRBD2 matching over 7 bases. The length of the CDR3 is 16 residues. Per germline, CDR1 SGHKS and CDR2 YYEKEE (reference sequence). The ends lost 4 bases at V and 4 bases at J; junction bases unmatched: 13.

This clonotype was recorded at least ten times. The chain is built from TRBV9 and TRBJ1-2; D gene ambiguous. The CDR3 is made up of 12 amino acids. Germline-derived CDR1 and CDR2 are SGDLS and YYNGEE. V was cut by 0 bases and J by 8 bases, with 8 bases left in between. The CDR3 loop is CASSVDGGGYTF. DNA for the CDR3: TGTGCCAGCAGCGTAGATGGCGGCGGCTACACCTTC. The complete variable domain, with remaining parts taken from reference TRBV9 and TRBJ1-2, reads DSGVTQTPKHLITATGQRVTLRCSPRSGDLSVYWYQQSLDQGLQFLIQYYNGEERAKGNILERFSAQQFPDLHSELNLSSLELGDSALYFCASSVDGGGYTFGSGTRLTVV.

This clonotype was picked up a small number of times. This sequence joins TRBV18 and TRBJ2-6; D possibly corresponds to TRBD1 (5 bases). Germline CDR1 KGHSH, CDR2 LQKENI. Trimming took 2 bases from V and 0 from J, leaving 8 bases between them. CDR3 length equals 16 residues. The DNA for the CDR3 is TGTGCCAGCTCACCAATAACAGGCTCTGGGGCCAACGTCCTGACTTTC. It is translated as CASSPITGSGANVLTF.

The V call is TRBV7-2, the J call TRBJ2-3, with TRBD2 identical over 15 bases. CDR3 length equals 17 residues. Germline V CDR1 and CDR2: SGHTA, FQGNSA. V was pared by 5 bases and J by 8 bases, with 11 bases of the junction left unmatched. The CDR3 sequence: CASSPTGLAGGYGTQYF. The CDR3 nucleotides are TGTGCCAGCAGCCCTACGGGACTAGCGGGGGGCTATGGTACGCAGTATTTT.

Many counts were recorded for this clonotype. The chain links TRBV5-1 to TRBJ2-3; 12 bases fit TRBD2. CDR1 is SGHRS, CDR2 YFSETQ, per germline. V was clipped by 0 bases and J by 4 bases; unmatched bases: 3. The CDR3 is 16 residues long. CDR3 nucleotides: TGCGCCAGCAGCTTGGGACTAGCGGGGGTATCAGATACGCAGTATTTT. This sequence encodes CASSLGLAGVSDTQYF.

In this sample, this clonotype turned up many times. The chain recombines TRBV19 with TRBJ1-2, with D possibly matching TRBD1 (5 bases). V dropped 0 bases and J dropped 4 bases, with 15 bases sitting between them. Germline CDR1 and CDR2: LNHDA and SQIVND (reference sequence). The CDR3 extends over 16 amino acids. CDR3 protein: CASSIDNRQRGYGYTF. The CDR3 coding sequence is TGTGCCAGTAGTATAGATAATCGACAGCGCGGCTATGGCTACACCTTC.

The chain recombines TRBV5-6 with TRBJ1-1; 9 bases are a match to TRBD1. Germline trimming cut 2 bases from V and 4 bases from J; bases unmatched to any gene: 3. The V gene's germline CDR1 is SGHDT and CDR2 YYEEEE. The CDR3 loop spans 14 amino acids. CDR3 bases: TGTGCCAGCAGCTTTGGGACAGGGAGCACTGAAGCTTTCTTT. Residues: CASSFGTGSTEAFF.

J is TRBJ2-3 and V is TRBV24-1; TRBD2 aligns across 7 bases. V lost 3 bases to trimming and J lost 1 base; unmatched junction nucleotides: 3. Germline V gene lookup returns CDR1 KGHDR and CDR2 SFDVKD. This CDR3 is built from 15 residues. The CDR3 is CATSDPSGGTDTQYF. The CDR3 nucleotides read TGTGCCACCAGTGATCCGAGCGGGGGCACAGATACGCAGTATTTT.

The chain carries TRBV19 and TRBJ1-1; D is unclear. The CDR3 runs 15 residues. Trimming stripped 5 bases from V and 4 bases from J, with 17 bases between. Germline V gene sequence: CDR1 LNHDA, CDR2 SQIVND (reference sequence). The CDR3 nucleotides are TGTGCCAGTAGTGACCGCCCCGTCGCATCCACTGAAGCTTTCTTT. This codes for CASSDRPVASTEAFF.

This clonotype was counted many times. The chain employs TRBV5-6 and TRBJ1-2, with a tentative D call TRBD1 (6 bases). Trimming left V 4 bases short and J 4 bases short, with 14 bases between. The CDR3 is made up of 14 amino acids. Germline CDR1 SGHDT, CDR2 YYEEEE. This chain's CDR3 is CASSKPGQPYGYTF. In DNA form, the CDR3 reads TGTGCCAGCAGCAAACCCGGACAGCCCTATGGCTACACCTTC.

Written as DNA, the CDR3 is TGTGCCAGTAGTGCTTCGGGGGGACAAGAGACCCAGTACTTC. Its translation is CASSASGGQETQYF. The rearrangement joins TRBV19 to TRBJ2-5; 7 nucleotides agree with TRBD2. Germline V gene lookup returns CDR1 LNHDA and CDR2 SQIVND (reference sequence). The CDR3 contains 14 residues. The V gene end was trimmed by 5 bases and the J gene end by 2 bases; junction bases not matched to a gene: 5.

CDR3 DNA sequence: TGCAGCGTTGAAGTGGGAGTCCCCTACAATGAGCAGTTCTTC. Residues: CSVEVGVPYNEQFF. V gene TRBV29-1 combines with J gene TRBJ2-1, with a possible D match to TRBD2 (5 bases). Trimming left V 1 base short and J 2 bases short, with 9 bases between. The CDR3 sequence is 14 residues long. CDR1 is SQVTM, CDR2 ANQGSEA, per germline.

With regard to this clonotype: One junction end disagrees with the germline gene, perhaps due to a read error. Here the CDR3 reads CASSIDRGCEQYF. The CDR3 DNA is TGTGCCAGCAGTATCGACAGGGGATGCGAGCAGTACTTC. The rearrangement uses TRBV19 and TRBJ2-7; 8 nucleotides agree with TRBD1. CDR3 length equals 13 residues. Germline CDR1 is LNHDA and CDR2 is SQIVND (reference sequence).